These 18 T cell receptor beta chains share one sample of origin, sequenced in a study of blood T cell repertoires in COVID-19. The table came from immunoSEQ multiplex PCR; TCRdb's copy has only in-frame clones and leaves some out. The sample carries some 330,000 clones, roughly 90% recorded once. The sequencing input was peripheral blood. These receptors all come from a woman aged 45 to 65 with active or convalescent COVID-19.

The V and J genes are TRBV7-3 and TRBJ2-1; TRBD2 agrees at 11 bases. The CDR3 sequence is 17 residues long. V shed 5 bases, J shed 2 bases, and the junction held 8 bases outside the gene matches. Germline lookup yields CDR1 SGHTA and CDR2 FQGTGA. Written as DNA, the CDR3 is TGTGCCAGCAGCCCCCGCCTAGCGGGGGGACCCTACAATGAGCAGTTCTTC. Its translation is CASSPRLAGGPYNEQFF. The whole variable domain, filled in from reference TRBV7-3 and TRBJ2-1, reads GAGVSQTPSNKVTEKGKYVELRCDPISGHTALYWYRQSLGQGPEFLIYFQGTGAADDSGLPNDRFFAVRPEGSVSTLKIQRTERGDSAVYLCASSPRLAGGPYNEQFFGPGTRLTVL.

The rearrangement uses TRBV6-2 or TRBV6-3 and TRBJ2-1; 9 positions agree with TRBD2. CDR3 length: 14 amino acids. Germline V gene data show CDR1 as MNHEY and CDR2 as SVGEGT. The trim removed 4 bases at V and 5 bases at J, leaving 3 bases unmatched. CDR3 region: CASSSRLADNEQFF. DNA of the CDR3: TGTGCCAGCAGTTCGCGACTAGCGGACAATGAGCAGTTCTTC.

The rearrangement joins TRBV3-1 (or the pseudogene TRBV3-2) to TRBJ1-1, with D perhaps TRBD1 (5 bases). The CDR3 is made up of 14 amino acids. Trimming removed 4 bases from V and 1 base from J, with 10 bases in between. Per the germline V gene, CDR1 is LGHDT and CDR2 is YNNKEL (reference sequence). The CDR3 is CASSLRQGNTEAFF. DNA for the CDR3: TGTGCCAGCAGCCTCAGGCAGGGGAACACTGAAGCTTTCTTT.

The chain carries TRBV6-5 and TRBJ2-3; TRBD2 is a possible D gene (5 bases). From germline, CDR1 is MNHEY and CDR2 SVGAGI. Trimming cost V 9 bases and J 6 bases, with 13 bases left between them. This CDR3 region has 12 residues. CDR3 residues: CASDLSGDTQYF. CDR3 DNA sequence: TGTGCCAGTGACCTTTCGGGGGATACGCAGTATTTT.

The chain joins TRBV3-1 (or the pseudogene TRBV3-2) to TRBJ2-7; 8 bases map to TRBD1. CDR1 is LGHDT and CDR2 is YNNKEL in the germline V gene (reference sequence). The CDR3 contains 13 residues. V lost 3 bases, J lost 5 bases, and 3 bases stayed unmatched. In nucleotides, the CDR3 is TGTGCCAGCAGCCACCCACAGGGGGACGAGCAGTACTTC. Amino acids: CASSHPQGDEQYF.

This CDR3 reads CASSQSQWQTNEKLFF. The CDR3, as DNA: TGCGCCAGCAGTCAATCTCAATGGCAAACTAATGAAAAACTGTTTTTT. The chain combines TRBV23-1 with TRBJ1-4; D is unresolved. TRBV23-1 is marked as an open reading frame, function uncertain. V gave up 0 bases and J gave up 1 base, with 9 bases separating them. The CDR3 consists of 16 residues.

The chain joins TRBV5-6 to TRBJ2-7; D is perhaps TRBD1 (5 bases). Germline V gene lookup returns CDR1 SGHDT and CDR2 YYEEEE. The CDR3 extends over 14 amino acids. V was shortened by 7 bases and J by 3 bases, with 17 bases between the two germline ends. DNA for the CDR3: TGTGCCAGCCGGCCTACAGGAATCTACTACGAGCAGTACTTC. Amino acids: CASRPTGIYYEQYF.

This rearrangement joins TRBV15 to TRBJ1-5; 7 bases agree with TRBD1. The CDR3 spans 16 residues. Germline values: CDR1 LNHNV, CDR2 YYDKDF (reference sequence). J gave up 5 bases and V 1 base, and 8 bases lay outside the gene matches. Here the CDR3 DNA reads TGTGCCACCAGCAGAGGGGAGACAGGGACGGATCAGCCCCAGCATTTT. The encoded protein is CATSRGETGTDQPQHF.

The V gene is TRBV15, the J gene TRBJ1-2; possibly TRBD1 for D (5 bases). The CDR3 loop spans 17 amino acids. Trimming removed 2 bases from V and 4 bases from J, with 20 bases in between. The V gene's germline CDR1 is LNHNV and CDR2 YYDKDF (reference sequence). The CDR3 spells CATSRIFDQGLSYGYTF. The DNA of the CDR3 is TGTGCCACCAGCAGAATATTTGACCAGGGCCTATCCTATGGCTACACCTTC.

The V gene is TRBV7-3, the J gene TRBJ1-2; TRBD1 agrees at 9 bases. Trimming at V came to 6 bases and at J to 7 bases, leaving 6 bases not matched to a gene. The germline V gene has CDR1 SGHTA and CDR2 FQGTGA. The CDR3 sequence is 13 residues long. The CDR3 bases are TGTGCCAGCAGACAAGGGGACAGGGCTGGCTACACCTTC. This codes for CASRQGDRAGYTF. The full variable domain, its missing parts supplied by reference TRBV7-3 and TRBJ1-2, is GAGVSQTPSNKVTEKGKYVELRCDPISGHTALYWYRQSLGQGPEFLIYFQGTGAADDSGLPNDRFFAVRPEGSVSTLKIQRTERGDSAVYLCASRQGDRAGYTFGSGTRLTVV.

This clone was picked up one time. This chain links TRBV11-3 with TRBJ2-7; D may be TRBD2 (5 bases). The CDR3 runs to 14 residues. In germline, CDR1 is SGHNT, CDR2 YENEEA. V gave up 0 bases and J gave up 7 bases, with 13 bases separating them. The CDR3, as DNA: TGTGCCAGCAGCTTAGACGGCGGGCCTGGGGAGCAGTACTTC. Translation: CASSLDGGPGEQYF.

This clone was counted once. The genes are TRBV29-1 and TRBJ2-1; a weak D match, TRBD1 (6 bases). Germline CDR1 is SQVTM and CDR2 is ANQGSEA. Trimming pared 6 bases from V and 1 base from J, leaving 13 bases between. CDR3 length equals 14 residues. CDR3 sequence (DNA): TGCAGCGTGCGGCGAACAGGGTCCTACAATGAGCAGTTCTTC. Protein product: CSVRRTGSYNEQFF.

This clone was picked up one time. This rearrangement joins TRBV5-1 to TRBJ1-1, with 10 positions matching TRBD1. J lost 2 bases, V lost 7 bases, and 5 bases had no gene match. This CDR3 comprises 14 residues. Looked up from germline, CDR1 is SGHRS and CDR2 is YFSETQ. The CDR3 DNA is TGCGCCAGCGCCGAGACAGGGGGCAACACTGAAGCTTTCTTT. Translated: CASAETGGNTEAFF.

Details on this clone: The identical CDR3 is also encoded by other nucleotide sequences in the sample. The V call is TRBV18, the J call TRBJ1-1, with 7 nucleotides matching TRBD1. This CDR3 region has 13 residues. Trimming removed 6 bases from V and 2 bases from J; junction bases left unmatched: 3. Germline V CDR1 and CDR2: KGHSH, LQKENI. This chain's CDR3 is CASSRQGNTEAFF. The CDR3 region has the DNA TGTGCCAGCTCTCGACAGGGTAACACTGAAGCTTTCTTT.

This chain joins TRBV7-2 and TRBJ1-2, with D unclear. The CDR3 sequence is 19 residues long. Germline-derived CDR1 and CDR2 are SGHTA and FQGNSA. Deletions cut 4 bases from V and 6 bases from J, with 30 bases between. The chain's CDR3 is CASSSGLNLGGLLRDGYTF. The CDR3 DNA follows: TGTGCCAGCAGCTCCGGACTAAACCTTGGAGGATTATTGCGGGATGGCTACACCTTC.

The chain links TRBV2 to TRBJ2-7; a weak D match, TRBD2 (7 bases). V was cut by 2 bases and J by 7 bases, with 15 bases left in between. CDR3 size: 14 residues. CDR1 is SNHLY, CDR2 FYNNEI, per germline. CDR3 residues: CASSELGGAGEQYF. The CDR3 bases are TGTGCCAGCAGTGAATTGGGGGGGGCCGGGGAGCAGTACTTC.

V usage is TRBV25-1 and J usage is TRBJ2-7, with D possibly being TRBD1 (5 bases). Trimming removed 8 bases from V and 4 bases from J, with 15 bases in between. Per the germline V gene, CDR1 is MGHDK and CDR2 is SYGVNS. The CDR3 consists of 13 residues. CDR3: CASRPPGSYEQYF. In DNA, the CDR3 is TGTGCCAGCCGACCCCCAGGGTCTTACGAGCAGTACTTC.

This chain links TRBV30 with TRBJ2-7; possibly TRBD1 for D (6 bases). Germline CDR1 reads GTSNPN; CDR2 reads SVGIG (reference sequence). The CDR3 covers 14 residues. V was trimmed by 0 bases and J by 1 base, leaving 10 bases between them. CDR3 sequence (DNA): TGTGCCTGGAGTGTATTGCAGGGGTCCTACGAGCAGTACTTC. Protein: CAWSVLQGSYEQYF.